This TCR beta chain was identified in a study of T cell responses to AZD1222 COVID-19 vaccine. V was trimmed by 0 bases and J by 5 bases, leaving 11 bases between them. The germline V gene has CDR1 SGHRS and CDR2 YFSETQ. This CDR3 is built from 14 residues. Here immunoSEQ multiplex PCR was the method, and the copy in TCRdb shows in-frame clones only, minus some. The sample holds around 99,000 clones; 90% to 95% are singletons and the top ten take about 9%. Specimen: peripheral blood, collected 28 days after the second AZD1222 dose. This receptor was taken from an adult who received the AZD1222 COVID-19 vaccine. The chain uses TRBV5-1 and TRBJ1-1, with D unresolved. This CDR3 is CASSLAGETTEAFF. CDR3 DNA sequence: TGCGCCAGCAGCTTGGCCGGCGAAACGACTGAAGCTTTCTTT.